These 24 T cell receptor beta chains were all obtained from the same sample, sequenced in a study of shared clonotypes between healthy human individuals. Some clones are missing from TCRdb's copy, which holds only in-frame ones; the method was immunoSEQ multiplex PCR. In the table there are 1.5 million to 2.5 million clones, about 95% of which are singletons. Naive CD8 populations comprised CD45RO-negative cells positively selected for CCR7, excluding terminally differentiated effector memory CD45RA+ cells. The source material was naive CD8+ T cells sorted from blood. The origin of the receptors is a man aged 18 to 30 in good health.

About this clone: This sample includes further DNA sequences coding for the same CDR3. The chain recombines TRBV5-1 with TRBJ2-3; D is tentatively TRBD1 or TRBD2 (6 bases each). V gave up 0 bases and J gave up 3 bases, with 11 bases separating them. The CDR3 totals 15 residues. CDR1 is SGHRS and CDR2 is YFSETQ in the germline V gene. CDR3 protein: CASSLAEGGTDTQYF. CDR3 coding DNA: TGCGCCAGCAGCTTGGCTGAGGGGGGTACAGATACGCAGTATTTT.

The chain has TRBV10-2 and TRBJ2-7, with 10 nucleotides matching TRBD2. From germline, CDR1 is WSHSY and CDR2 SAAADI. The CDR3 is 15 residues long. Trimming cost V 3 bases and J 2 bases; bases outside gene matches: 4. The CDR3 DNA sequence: TGCGCCAGCAGTGAAGCGGGAGGGCCTCCCTACGAGCAGTACTTC. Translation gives CASSEAGGPPYEQYF.

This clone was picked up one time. CDR3 DNA: TGCGCCAGCAGCCAAGAAGTAGCGGGAGGGAACTACGAGCAGTACTTC. Its protein is CASSQEVAGGNYEQYF. The chain carries TRBV4-1 and TRBJ2-7, with 11 bases lining up with TRBD2. In germline, CDR1 is MGHRA, CDR2 YSYEKL. The CDR3 runs to 16 residues. Germline trimming cut 0 bases from V and 3 bases from J; bases unmatched to any gene: 4.

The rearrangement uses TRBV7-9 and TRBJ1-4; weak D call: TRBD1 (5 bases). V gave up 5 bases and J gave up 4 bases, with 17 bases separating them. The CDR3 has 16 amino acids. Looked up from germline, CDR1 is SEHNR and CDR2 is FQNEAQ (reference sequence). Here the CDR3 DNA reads TGTGCCAGCAGCCCTAGGGTAGGGGAAGATAATGAAAAACTGTTTTTT. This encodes CASSPRVGEDNEKLFF.

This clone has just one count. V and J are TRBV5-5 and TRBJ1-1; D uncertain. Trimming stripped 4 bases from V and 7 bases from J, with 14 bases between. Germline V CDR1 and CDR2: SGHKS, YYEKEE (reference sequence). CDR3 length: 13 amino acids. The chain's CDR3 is CASSLGPRVEAFF. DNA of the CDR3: TGTGCCAGCAGCCTTGGACCGAGAGTTGAAGCTTTCTTT.

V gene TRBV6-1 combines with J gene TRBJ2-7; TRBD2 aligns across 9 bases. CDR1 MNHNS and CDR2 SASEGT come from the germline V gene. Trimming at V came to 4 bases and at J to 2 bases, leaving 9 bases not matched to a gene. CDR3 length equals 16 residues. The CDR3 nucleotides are TGTGCCAGCAGTGCGGGAAGACTAGCGGCTGCCTACGAGCAGTACTTC. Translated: CASSAGRLAAAYEQYF.

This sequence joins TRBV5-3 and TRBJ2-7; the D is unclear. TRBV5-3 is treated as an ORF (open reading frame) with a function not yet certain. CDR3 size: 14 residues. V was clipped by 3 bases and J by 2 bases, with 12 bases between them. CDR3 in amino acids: CARSCSGGAYEQYF. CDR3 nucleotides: TGTGCCAGAAGCTGCTCGGGTGGGGCCTACGAGCAGTACTTC.

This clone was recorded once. CDR3 in amino acids: CASSIGQVYEQYF. CDR3 nucleotides: TGTGCCAGCTCCATCGGACAGGTCTACGAGCAGTACTTC. The chain joins TRBV6-1 to TRBJ2-7; TRBD1 aligns across 7 bases. Germline V gene data show CDR1 as MNHNS and CDR2 as SASEGT. V trimming: 8 bases; J trimming: 3 bases; junction bases outside the gene matches: 7. This CDR3 contains 13 residues.

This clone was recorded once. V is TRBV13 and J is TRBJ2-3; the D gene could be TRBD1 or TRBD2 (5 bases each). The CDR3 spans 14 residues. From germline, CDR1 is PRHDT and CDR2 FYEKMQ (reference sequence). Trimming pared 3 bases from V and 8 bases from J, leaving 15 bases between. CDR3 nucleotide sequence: TGTGCCAGCAGCTTGGGGGTCCACGAGTGTACGCAGTATTTT. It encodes CASSLGVHECTQYF.

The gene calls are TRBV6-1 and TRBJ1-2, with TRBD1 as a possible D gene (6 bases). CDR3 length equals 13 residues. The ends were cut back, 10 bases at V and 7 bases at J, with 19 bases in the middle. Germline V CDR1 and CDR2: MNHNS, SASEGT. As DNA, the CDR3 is TGTGCCACAGCTCCCGGGACAATGGTTGGCTACACCTTC. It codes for CATAPGTMVGYTF.

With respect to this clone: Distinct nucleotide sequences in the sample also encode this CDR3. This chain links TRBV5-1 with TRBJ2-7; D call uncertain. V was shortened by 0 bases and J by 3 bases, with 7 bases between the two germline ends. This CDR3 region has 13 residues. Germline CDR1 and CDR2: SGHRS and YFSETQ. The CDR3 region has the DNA TGCGCCAGCAGCTTGGGTGGTGGCTACGAGCAGTACTTC. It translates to CASSLGGGYEQYF.

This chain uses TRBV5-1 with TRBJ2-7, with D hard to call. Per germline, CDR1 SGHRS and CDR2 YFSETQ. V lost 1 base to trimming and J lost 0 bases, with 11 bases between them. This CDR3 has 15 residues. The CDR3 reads CASSLWKHRSYEQYF. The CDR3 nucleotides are TGCGCCAGCAGCTTGTGGAAGCACCGCTCCTACGAGCAGTACTTC. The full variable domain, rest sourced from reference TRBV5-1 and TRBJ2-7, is KAGVTQTPRYLIKTRGQQVTLSCSPISGHRSVSWYQQTPGQGLQFLFEYFSETQRNKGNFPGRFSGRQFSNSRSEMNVSTLELGDSALYLCASSLWKHRSYEQYFGPGTRLTVT.

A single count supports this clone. DNA for the CDR3: TGCGCCAGCAGTGAGTCGGGGACAGGGGCCTACGAGCAGTACTTC. This gives the protein CASSESGTGAYEQYF. The chain links TRBV10-1 to TRBJ2-7; 10 bases are a match to TRBD1. Unmatched junction bases numbered 1, after V lost 0 bases and J lost 2 bases. The germline gives CDR1 WNHNN, CDR2 SYGVQD (reference sequence). This CDR3 comprises 15 residues.

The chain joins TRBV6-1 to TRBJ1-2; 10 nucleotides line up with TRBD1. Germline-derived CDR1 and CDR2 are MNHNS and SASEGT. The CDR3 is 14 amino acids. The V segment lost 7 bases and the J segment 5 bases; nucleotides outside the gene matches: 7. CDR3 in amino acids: CASTTDRGRYGYTF. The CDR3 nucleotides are TGTGCCAGCACCACGGACAGGGGGAGATATGGCTACACCTTC.

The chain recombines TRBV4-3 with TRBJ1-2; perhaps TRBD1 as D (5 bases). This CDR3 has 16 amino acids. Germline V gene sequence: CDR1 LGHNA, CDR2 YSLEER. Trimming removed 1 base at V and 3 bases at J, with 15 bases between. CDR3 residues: CASSQGARTPDYGYTF. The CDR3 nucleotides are TGCGCCAGCAGCCAAGGGGCCAGGACACCCGACTATGGCTACACCTTC.

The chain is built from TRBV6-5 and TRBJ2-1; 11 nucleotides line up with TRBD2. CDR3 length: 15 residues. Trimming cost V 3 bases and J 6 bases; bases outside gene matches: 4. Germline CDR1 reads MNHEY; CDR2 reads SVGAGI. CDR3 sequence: CASSYLGLAVNEQFF. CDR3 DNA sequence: TGTGCCAGCAGTTATTTGGGACTAGCGGTCAATGAGCAGTTCTTC.

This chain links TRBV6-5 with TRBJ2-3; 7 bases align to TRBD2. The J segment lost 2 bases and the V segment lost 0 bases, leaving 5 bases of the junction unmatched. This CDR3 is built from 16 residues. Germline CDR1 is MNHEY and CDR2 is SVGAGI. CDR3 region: CASSYSKAGSTDTQYF. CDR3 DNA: TGTGCCAGCAGTTACTCGAAAGCGGGGTCCACAGATACGCAGTATTTT.

CDR3 protein: CASSYSAGQDLYEQYF. The DNA for the CDR3 is TGTGCCAGCAGTTACTCCGCGGGACAGGATCTCTACGAGCAGTACTTC. This rearrangement joins TRBV6-5 to TRBJ2-7; 8 nucleotides line up with TRBD1. Looked up from germline, CDR1 is MNHEY and CDR2 is SVGAGI. Trimming at V came to 0 bases and at J to 3 bases, leaving 7 bases not matched to a gene. This CDR3 is built from 16 residues.

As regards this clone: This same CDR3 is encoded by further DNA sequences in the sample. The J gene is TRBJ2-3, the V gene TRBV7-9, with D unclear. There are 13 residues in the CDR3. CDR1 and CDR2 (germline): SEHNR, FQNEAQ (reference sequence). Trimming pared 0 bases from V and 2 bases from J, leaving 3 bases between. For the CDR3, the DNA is TGTGCCAGCAGCTTAGCCTACACAGATACGCAGTATTTT. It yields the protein CASSLAYTDTQYF.

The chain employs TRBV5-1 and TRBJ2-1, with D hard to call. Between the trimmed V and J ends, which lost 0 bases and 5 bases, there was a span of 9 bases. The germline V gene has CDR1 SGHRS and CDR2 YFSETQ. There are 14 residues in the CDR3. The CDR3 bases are TGCGCCAGCAGCTTGGAAGGGAACCACAATGAGCAGTTCTTC. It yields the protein CASSLEGNHNEQFF.

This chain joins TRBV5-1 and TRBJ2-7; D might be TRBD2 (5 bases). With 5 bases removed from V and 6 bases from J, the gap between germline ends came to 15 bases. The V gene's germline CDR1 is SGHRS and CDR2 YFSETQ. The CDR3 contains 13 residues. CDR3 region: CASSGGLAGEQYF. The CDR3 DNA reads TGCGCCAGCAGTGGCGGCCTAGCTGGCGAGCAGTACTTC.

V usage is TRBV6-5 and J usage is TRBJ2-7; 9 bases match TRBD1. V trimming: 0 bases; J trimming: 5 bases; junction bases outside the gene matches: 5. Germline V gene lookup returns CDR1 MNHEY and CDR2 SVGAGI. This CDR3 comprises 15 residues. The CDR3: CASSYSMGQGDEQYF. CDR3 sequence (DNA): TGTGCCAGCAGTTACTCAATGGGACAGGGCGACGAGCAGTACTTC.

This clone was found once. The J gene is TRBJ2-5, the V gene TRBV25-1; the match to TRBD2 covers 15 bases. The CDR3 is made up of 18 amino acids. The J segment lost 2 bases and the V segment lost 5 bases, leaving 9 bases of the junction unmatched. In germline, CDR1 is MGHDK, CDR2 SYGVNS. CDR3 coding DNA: TGTGCCAGCAGTCACCGGACTAGCGGGAGGGCCCTACAAGAGACCCAGTACTTC. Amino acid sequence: CASSHRTSGRALQETQYF.

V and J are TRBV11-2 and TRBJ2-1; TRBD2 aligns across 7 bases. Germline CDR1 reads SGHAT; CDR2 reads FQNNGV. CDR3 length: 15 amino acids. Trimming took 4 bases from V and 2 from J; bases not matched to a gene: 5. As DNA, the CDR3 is TGTGCCAGCAGCTCGATAAGCGGGACCTACAATGAGCAGTTCTTC. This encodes CASSSISGTYNEQFF.